This T cell receptor (beta chain) was recorded in a study of blood T cell repertoires in COVID-19. Background on the study: Collection of acute and convalescent COVID-19 samples took place in the United States, Italy and Spain. Nucleic acid was either cDNA or gDNA, and it came from T cells, B-cell-depleted T cells, or PBMCs.

This clone was counted a few times. Authors' methods: Amplification with reference gene primers provided the estimates of nucleated cell counts. Assay used: immunoSEQ multiplex PCR; TCRdb lists only in-frame clones, some missing. For V, J and clone size, that table is used; D and trimming come from the DNA. The sample contains 100,000 to 120,000 clones, about 72% of which appear only once. This clonotype originated in a woman in her fifties or sixties with acute or convalescent COVID-19. Sequenced input: peripheral blood.

As DNA, the CDR3 is TGCGCCAGCACGCAGGGGGCGGACGGGGAGCTGTTTTTT. This encodes CASTQGADGELFF. The rearrangement uses TRBV5-1 and TRBJ2-2, with TRBD1 matching over 8 bases. CDR1 and CDR2 (germline): SGHRS, YFSETQ. The CDR3 has 13 amino acids. Trimming at V came to 6 bases and at J to 7 bases, leaving 5 bases not matched to a gene.